Listed below are T cell receptor beta chains from one sample, sequenced in a study of cytomegalovirus exposure and HLA in healthy donors. Generated by immunoSEQ multiplex PCR, the TCRdb table keeps only in-frame clones and is missing some. The repertoire holds about 130,000 clones, with roughly 77% as singletons. The material sequenced was PBMCs. These receptors came from a man in his thirties or forties in good health. The conserved cysteine and the conserved F or W are not part of the CDR3 here. Only some rows state a clone size, as once, few, many or a class for expanded clones.

v_call	clone_size	cdr3_length	j_call	cdr3_aa
TRBV5-4	NA	17	TRBJ2-3	ASSFLPMTGGPLTDTQY
TRBV30	NA	12	TRBJ2-3	AWNRGGTTDTQY
TRBV5-4	NA	12	TRBJ2-1	ASSLEGLYNEQF
TRBV27	NA	15	TRBJ1-6	ASSRITGMSYNSPLH
TRBV5-1	NA	14	TRBJ2-3	VSSSGTRGSTDTQY
TRBV18	NA	10	TRBJ2-5	ASLDLGETQY
TRBV5-1	once	11	TRBJ2-7	ASSLGQGWEQY
TRBV7-9	NA	12	TRBJ2-1	SSSRQRQHNEQF
TRBV10-1	NA	11	TRBJ2-2	ASGAGFTGELF
TRBV6-6	NA	14	TRBJ2-7	ASSPSGQGGTYEQY
TRBV9	NA	14	TRBJ2-1	ASSLGAPSSYNEQF